A single sample gave rise to the 22 T cell receptor beta chains below, sequenced in a study of post-analysis software for immune sequencing data. Findings and limits, study-wide: Patients used five TRBV segments, including TRBV5-6, TRBV5-1 and TRBV20-1, more often than controls.

Incorporated into the TCR beta cDNA libraries were unique molecular identifiers, which served to reduce PCR and sequencing biases. TCRdb ran MiXCR on the PCR reads and lists one entry per CDR3 protein. The sample consists of 650,000 to 900,000 distinct CDR3 sequences, 40% to 55% of them appearing once. These receptors' targets are unknown. Sequencing was performed on blood. Receptors were obtained from a girl aged 5 to 17 with multiple sclerosis.

The gene calls are TRBV5-5 and TRBJ2-5; possibly TRBD2 for D (6 bases). The CDR3 consists of 11 residues. Germline V gene lookup returns CDR1 SGHKS and CDR2 YYEKEE (reference sequence). The ends were cut back, 6 bases at V and 11 bases at J, with 14 bases in the middle. CDR3 bases: TGTGCCAGCACCGGGCCCCGGGAGCAGTACTTC. This sequence encodes CASTGPREQYF.

The chain recombines TRBV27 with TRBJ2-7; the D gene is possibly TRBD2 (6 bases). CDR3 length equals 14 residues. V was pared by 5 bases and J by 3 bases, with 14 bases between. The V gene's germline CDR1 is MNHEY and CDR2 SMNVEV (reference sequence). The CDR3, as DNA: TGTGCCAGCAGTAATTGGGGGGTGGGCTACGAGCAGTACTTC. Translated: CASSNWGVGYEQYF.

The chain has TRBV15 and TRBJ1-1, with 9 bases identical to TRBD1. CDR3 length: 15 amino acids. Germline V CDR1 and CDR2: LNHNV, YYDKDF (reference sequence). V was pared by 2 bases and J by 4 bases, with 5 bases of the junction left unmatched. Here the CDR3 reads CATSRSGQGITEAFF. In DNA form, the CDR3 reads TGTGCCACCAGCAGATCGGGACAGGGTATCACTGAAGCTTTCTTT.

This clonotype was found a few times. The chain is built from TRBV20-1 and TRBJ2-7; maybe TRBD1 (5 bases). Trimming left V 2 bases short and J 7 bases short, with 12 bases between. There are 12 residues in the CDR3. CDR1 is DFQATT and CDR2 is SNEGSKA in the germline V gene (reference sequence). CDR3 amino acids: CSARHRIGEQYF. The DNA of the CDR3 is TGCAGTGCTAGACACAGGATTGGTGAGCAGTACTTC.

V gene TRBV9 combines with J gene TRBJ1-5; D is undetermined. Germline CDR1 is SGDLS and CDR2 is YYNGEE. CDR3 length equals 14 residues. The germline V and J ends were trimmed by 3 bases and 6 bases, with 13 bases remaining between them. In DNA, the CDR3 is TGTGCCAGCAGCGCCGCAGGTGGTGGTCAGCCCCAGCATTTT. Its translation: CASSAAGGGQPQHF.

CDR3 nucleotides: TGCAGCGCATTACAGGGGGGGAACTACAATGAGCAGTTCTTC. Protein sequence: CSALQGGNYNEQFF. The chain combines TRBV29-1 with TRBJ2-1, with D perhaps TRBD1 (8 bases). CDR3 length: 14 residues. Trimming stripped 7 bases from V and 3 bases from J, with 16 bases between. CDR1 is SQVTM and CDR2 is ANQGSEA in the germline V gene.

This clonotype was observed a single time. The chain uses TRBV21-1 and TRBJ2-3; the tabulated D call, TRBD2, remains unverified against the DNA. TRBV21-1 is described as a pseudogene. The CDR3 covers 18 residues. The CDR3 DNA is TGTGCCAGCAGCAAAGAGGGCCTAACTAGCGGGGCCACAGATACGCAGTATTTT. Residues: CASSKEGLTSGATDTQYF.

This clonotype was picked up one time. This CDR3 is CASSLVRPSGRSTDTQYF. The CDR3 DNA is TGTGCCAGCAGCTTAGTTCGTCCTAGCGGGAGGTCCACAGATACGCAGTATTTT. The chain recombines TRBV7-2 with TRBJ2-3; 11 bases line up with TRBD2. The V gene's germline CDR1 is SGHTA and CDR2 FQGNSA. The ends lost 1 base at V and 2 bases at J; junction bases unmatched: 8. This CDR3 has 18 amino acids.

This chain uses TRBV6-2 or TRBV6-3 with TRBJ2-4; tentative D call: TRBD1 (6 bases). V lost 2 bases to trimming and J lost 13 bases, with 21 bases between them. The germline V gene encodes CDR1 MNHEY and CDR2 SVGEGT. The length of the CDR3 is 15 residues. The CDR3 bases are TGTGCCAGCAGTTACCGCGGACAGCTAATTAATGAGCAGTACTTC. Translating gives CASSYRGQLINEQYF.

The chain combines TRBV12-3 or TRBV12-4 with TRBJ2-1; TRBD2 might be the D (6 bases). There are 15 residues in the CDR3. V lost 6 bases, J lost 5 bases, and 17 bases lay in between. The CDR3 spells CASSANFGGNNEQFF. CDR3 nucleotide sequence: TGTGCCAGCAGCGCCAATTTCGGGGGAAACAATGAGCAGTTCTTC.

This clonotype was seen many times. The CDR3 here is CASSLDRGNEQFF. As DNA, the CDR3 is TGTGCCAGCAGCTTAGACAGGGGGAATGAGCAGTTCTTC. This sequence joins TRBV7-3 and TRBJ2-1, with TRBD1 identical over 9 bases. V lost 2 bases, J lost 7 bases, and 0 bases stayed unmatched. The CDR3 extends over 13 amino acids. Germline CDR1 SGHTA, CDR2 FQGTGA.

The chain couples TRBV7-8 to TRBJ2-4; D gene uncertain. Matching the DNA end better, TRBJ2-7 makes the J call doubtful. The CDR3 runs to 17 residues. The germline V gene has CDR1 SGHVS and CDR2 FQNEAQ. CDR3 residues: CASSLGRGNWLGYEQYF. The CDR3 bases are TGTGCCAGCAGCTTAGGGCGAGGCAACTGGCTGGGCTACGAGCAGTACTTC.

This clonotype was seen only once. The rearrangement joins TRBV4-3 to TRBJ2-5, with 9 bases identical to TRBD2. With the DNA end fitting TRBJ2-7 better, the J assignment may be wrong. The CDR3 sequence is 17 residues long. Germline assignment: CDR1 LGHNA and CDR2 YSLEER. CDR3 nucleotide sequence: TGCGCCAGCAACCGGAATGAGTGGCGGGAGGGCCACAACGAGCAGTACTTC. This sequence encodes CASNRNEWREGHNEQYF.

This clonotype was seen a single time. The chain is built from TRBV3-1 and TRBJ2-5; D remains unclear. V lost 1 base and J 6 bases, leaving 6 bases between the germline ends. The CDR3 runs to 12 residues. The V gene's germline CDR1 is LGHDT and CDR2 YNNKEL (reference sequence). In DNA, the CDR3 is TGTGCCAGCAGCCAAGGACGGAAGACCCAGTACTTC. Its translation is CASSQGRKTQYF.

This clonotype has a handful of counts. The chain combines TRBV6-5 with TRBJ1-2; 7 nucleotides match TRBD1. The V gene end was trimmed by 7 bases and the J gene end by 4 bases; junction bases not matched to a gene: 6. The CDR3 spans 13 residues. Germline V gene lookup returns CDR1 MNHEY and CDR2 SVGAGI. The CDR3 nucleotides are TGTGCCAGCAACGACAGGGAGGGCTATGGCTACACCTTC. Amino acid sequence: CASNDREGYGYTF.

The chain carries TRBV18 and TRBJ1-1; D gene unclear. CDR1 is KGHSH and CDR2 is LQKENI in the germline V gene. CDR3 length: 15 amino acids. The V end was cut by 4 bases, the J end by 1 base, with 13 bases between. The CDR3 loop is CASSRNPRGNTEAFF. The CDR3 DNA reads TGTGCCAGCTCACGCAACCCGCGGGGGAACACTGAAGCTTTCTTT.

This chain uses TRBV7-2 with TRBJ2-4; a possible D gene is TRBD1 (6 bases). With the DNA end fitting TRBJ2-7 better, the J assignment may be wrong. The CDR3 has 18 amino acids. Germline V lookup: CDR1 SGHTA, CDR2 FQGNSA. The CDR3 DNA is TGTGCCAGCAGCTTAGTCCTAAGGGGCTTCCGGGACATTTACGAGCAGTACTTC. Amino acid sequence: CASSLVLRGFRDIYEQYF.

The V and J genes are TRBV12-3 or TRBV12-4 and TRBJ1-1, with unresolved D. The CDR3 has 13 amino acids. Trimming removed 3 bases at V and 4 bases at J, with 9 bases between. CDR3 sequence (DNA): TGTGCCAGCAGTTTTATGGGAAGCACTGAAGCTTTCTTT. Protein sequence: CASSFMGSTEAFF.

This clonotype was detected only once. The rearrangement links TRBV7-9 to TRBJ2-5, with TRBD1 matching 11 bases. TRBJ2-4 explains the end of the DNA better; the J call may be wrong. From germline, CDR1 is SEHNR and CDR2 FQNEAQ (reference sequence). The CDR3 runs 17 residues. CDR3 coding DNA: TGTGCCAGCAGCTTAGCAGGGAGCGGGACAGGGGGTAACATTCAGTACTTC. It is translated as CASSLAGSGTGGNIQYF.

This clonotype has only a few counts. The chain is built from TRBV7-2 and TRBJ2-3; unclear D gene. The V and J ends lost 7 bases and 0 bases respectively, with 14 bases between them. Germline CDR1 and CDR2: SGHTA and FQGNSA. This CDR3 has 15 residues. CDR3 sequence: CASTDVGGSTDTQYF. DNA for the CDR3: TGTGCCAGCACCGACGTAGGCGGTAGCACAGATACGCAGTATTTT.

This sequence joins TRBV15 and TRBJ2-5; D gene unclear. Germline V CDR1 and CDR2: LNHNV, YYDKDF (reference sequence). Trimming stripped 0 bases from V and 6 bases from J, with 5 bases between. CDR3 length: 12 amino acids. CDR3 region: CATSRDSQTQYF. The CDR3 bases are TGTGCCACCAGCAGAGATTCCCAGACCCAGTACTTC.

J is TRBJ2-7 and V is TRBV12-3 or TRBV12-4; 7 bases agree with TRBD2. CDR3 size: 14 residues. J lost 2 bases, V lost 5 bases, and 6 bases had no gene match. The DNA for the CDR3 is TGTGCCAGCAGTCTCCTAGCGGCCCCCTACGAGCAGTACTTC. Encoded protein: CASSLLAAPYEQYF.